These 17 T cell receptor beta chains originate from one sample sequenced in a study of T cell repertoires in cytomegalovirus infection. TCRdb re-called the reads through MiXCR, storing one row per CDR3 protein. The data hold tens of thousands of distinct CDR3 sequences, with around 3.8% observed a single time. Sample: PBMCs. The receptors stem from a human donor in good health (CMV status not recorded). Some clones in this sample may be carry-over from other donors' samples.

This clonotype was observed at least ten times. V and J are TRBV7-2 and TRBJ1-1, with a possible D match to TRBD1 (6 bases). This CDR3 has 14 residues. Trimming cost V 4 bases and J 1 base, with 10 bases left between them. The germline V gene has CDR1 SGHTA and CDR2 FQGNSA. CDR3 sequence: CASSWGLRNTEAFF. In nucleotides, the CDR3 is TGTGCCAGCAGCTGGGGGCTCAGGAACACTGAAGCTTTCTTT.

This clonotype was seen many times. The CDR3 DNA follows: TGCAGTGCTAACCTGTGGGACAGGGTTGAACAGGCCAAAAACATTCAGTACTTC. Amino acids: CSANLWDRVEQAKNIQYF. V is TRBV20-1 and J is TRBJ2-4; 9 bases line up with TRBD1. The CDR3 sequence is 18 residues long. The J segment lost 1 base and the V segment lost 4 bases, leaving 14 bases of the junction unmatched. Germline CDR1 DFQATT, CDR2 SNEGSKA (reference sequence).

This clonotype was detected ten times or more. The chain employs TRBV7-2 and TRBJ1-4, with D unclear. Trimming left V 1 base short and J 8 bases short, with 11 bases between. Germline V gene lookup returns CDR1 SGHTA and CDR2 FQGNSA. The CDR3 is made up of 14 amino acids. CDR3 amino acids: CASSLVGDGEKLFF. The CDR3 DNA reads TGTGCCAGCAGCTTAGTTGGTGATGGGGAAAAACTGTTTTTT.

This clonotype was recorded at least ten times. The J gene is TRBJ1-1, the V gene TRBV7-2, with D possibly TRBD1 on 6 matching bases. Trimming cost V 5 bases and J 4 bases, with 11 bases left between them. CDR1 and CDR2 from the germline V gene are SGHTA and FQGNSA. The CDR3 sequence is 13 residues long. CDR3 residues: CASSRTGLTEAFF. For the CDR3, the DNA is TGTGCCAGCAGCCGAACAGGGCTCACTGAAGCTTTCTTT.

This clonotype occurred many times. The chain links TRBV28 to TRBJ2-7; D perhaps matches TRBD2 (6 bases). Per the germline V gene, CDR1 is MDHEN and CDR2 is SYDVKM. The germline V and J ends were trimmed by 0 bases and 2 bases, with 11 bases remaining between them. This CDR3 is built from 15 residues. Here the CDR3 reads CASSLWGGGTYEQYF. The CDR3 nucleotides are TGTGCCAGCAGTTTATGGGGTGGGGGGACCTACGAGCAGTACTTC. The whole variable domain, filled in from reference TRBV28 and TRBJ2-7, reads DVKVTQSSRYLVKRTGEKVFLECVQDMDHENMFWYRQDPGLGLRLIYFSYDVKMKEKGDIPEGYSVSREKKERFSLILESASTNQTSMYLCASSLWGGGTYEQYFGPGTRLTVT.

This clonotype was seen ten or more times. The DNA of the CDR3 is TGTGCCAGCAGCTATTTTGGGAGCAATGAGCAGTTCTTC. This encodes CASSYFGSNEQFF. This rearrangement joins TRBV7-2 to TRBJ2-1; tentatively, D is TRBD2 (5 bases). The V and J ends lost 4 bases and 6 bases respectively, with 10 bases between them. Germline CDR1 reads SGHTA; CDR2 reads FQGNSA. This CDR3 is built from 13 residues.

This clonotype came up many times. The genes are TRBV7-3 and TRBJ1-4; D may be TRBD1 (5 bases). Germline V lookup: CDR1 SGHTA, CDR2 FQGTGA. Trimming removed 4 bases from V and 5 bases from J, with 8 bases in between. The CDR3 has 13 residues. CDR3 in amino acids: CASSWDGNEKLFF. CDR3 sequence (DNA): TGTGCCAGCAGCTGGGACGGAAATGAAAAACTGTTTTTT.

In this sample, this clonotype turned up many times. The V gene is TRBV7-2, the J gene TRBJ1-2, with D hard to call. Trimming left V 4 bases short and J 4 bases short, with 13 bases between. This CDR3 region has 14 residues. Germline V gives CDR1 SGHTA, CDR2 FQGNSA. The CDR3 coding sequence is TGTGCCAGCAGCTCTATTCTTAAACTCTATGGCTACACCTTC. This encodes CASSSILKLYGYTF.

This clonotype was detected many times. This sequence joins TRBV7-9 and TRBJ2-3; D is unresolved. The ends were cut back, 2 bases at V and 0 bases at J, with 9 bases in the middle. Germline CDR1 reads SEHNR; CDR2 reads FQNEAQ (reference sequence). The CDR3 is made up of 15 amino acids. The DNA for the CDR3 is TGTGCCAGCAGCTTACAAGGTCCTAGCACAGATACGCAGTATTTT. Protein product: CASSLQGPSTDTQYF.

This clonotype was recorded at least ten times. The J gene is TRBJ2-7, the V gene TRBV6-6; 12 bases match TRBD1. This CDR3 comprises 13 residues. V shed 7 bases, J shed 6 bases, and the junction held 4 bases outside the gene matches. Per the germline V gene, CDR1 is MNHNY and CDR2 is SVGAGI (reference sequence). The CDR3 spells CASTGTGGSEQYF. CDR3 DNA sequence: TGTGCCAGCACCGGGACAGGGGGCAGCGAGCAGTACTTC.

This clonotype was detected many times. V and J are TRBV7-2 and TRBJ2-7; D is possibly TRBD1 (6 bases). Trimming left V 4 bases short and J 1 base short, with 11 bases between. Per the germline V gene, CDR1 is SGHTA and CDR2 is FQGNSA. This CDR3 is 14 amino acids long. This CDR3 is CASSSNRVSYEQYF. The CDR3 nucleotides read TGTGCCAGCAGCTCAAACAGGGTTTCCTACGAGCAGTACTTC.

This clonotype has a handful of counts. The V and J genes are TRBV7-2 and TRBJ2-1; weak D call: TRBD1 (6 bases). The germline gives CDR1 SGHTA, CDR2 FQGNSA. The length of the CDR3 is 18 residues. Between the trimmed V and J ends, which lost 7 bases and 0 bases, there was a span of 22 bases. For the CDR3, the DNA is TGTGCCAGCACCAAGGGTGGGGGACACCTCTACTCCTACAATGAGCAGTTCTTC. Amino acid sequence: CASTKGGGHLYSYNEQFF.

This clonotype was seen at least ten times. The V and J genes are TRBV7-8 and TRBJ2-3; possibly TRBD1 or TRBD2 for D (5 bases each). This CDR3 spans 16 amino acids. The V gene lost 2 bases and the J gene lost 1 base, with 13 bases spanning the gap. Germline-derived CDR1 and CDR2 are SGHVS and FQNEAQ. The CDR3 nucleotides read TGTGCCAGCAGCTTACTGGGACGGATCCGCACAGATACGCAGTATTTT. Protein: CASSLLGRIRTDTQYF. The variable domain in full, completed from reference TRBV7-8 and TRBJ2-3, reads GAGVSQSPRYKVAKRGQDVALRCDPISGHVSLFWYQQALGQGPEFLTYFQNEAQLDKSGLPSDRFFAERPEGSVSTLKIQRTQQEDSAVYLCASSLLGRIRTDTQYFGPGTRLTVL.

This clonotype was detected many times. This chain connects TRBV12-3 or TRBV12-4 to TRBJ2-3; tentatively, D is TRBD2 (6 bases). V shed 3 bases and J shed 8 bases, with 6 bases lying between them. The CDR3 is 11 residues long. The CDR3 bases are TGTGCCAGCAGTTTGGAGGGTACGCAGTATTTT. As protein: CASSLEGTQYF.

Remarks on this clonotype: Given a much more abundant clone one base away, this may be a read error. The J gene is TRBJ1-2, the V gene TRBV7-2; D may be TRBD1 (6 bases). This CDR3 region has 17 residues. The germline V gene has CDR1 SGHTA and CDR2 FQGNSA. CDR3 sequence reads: CASSLRTGQFSNYGFTF. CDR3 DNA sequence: TGTGCCAGCAGCTTACGAACAGGGCAGTTCTCTAACTATGGCTTCACCTTC.

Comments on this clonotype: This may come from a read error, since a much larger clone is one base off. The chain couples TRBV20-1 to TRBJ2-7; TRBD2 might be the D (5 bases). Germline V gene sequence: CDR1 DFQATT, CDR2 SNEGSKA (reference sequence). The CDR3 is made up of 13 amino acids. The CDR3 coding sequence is TGCAGTGCTCGGACGGGAAGGGCCTACAAGCAGTACTTC. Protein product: CSARTGRAYKQYF.

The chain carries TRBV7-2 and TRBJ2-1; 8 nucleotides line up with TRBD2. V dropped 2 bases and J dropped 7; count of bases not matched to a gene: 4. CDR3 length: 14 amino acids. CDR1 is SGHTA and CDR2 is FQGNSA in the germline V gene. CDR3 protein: CASSLRGGGNEQFF. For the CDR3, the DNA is TGTGCCAGCAGCTTACGGGGGGGCGGTAATGAGCAGTTCTTC.